This TCR beta chain was sequenced for a study of T cell clonality in common variable immunodeficiency. Study-level points and caveats: CVID patient heterogeneity limited repertoire-clinical complication correlations. Fewer TCRbeta clones were shared among CVID subjects than controls.

Sequencing input was equivalent genomic DNA from CVID and controls. Sequenced by immunoSEQ multiplex PCR; TCRdb stores in-frame clones only, minus some. Altogether under 60,000 clones were found in the sample, and no singletons occur. The CDR3 has 11 residues. Germline V gene lookup returns CDR1 SQVTM and CDR2 ANQGSEA. Each donor provided about 5 to 8.5 ml of heparinized whole blood. A few counts support this clone. What it binds is not known. The read stops 3 residues short of the end of the CDR3; the missing end is completed from the germline J gene. This chain connects TRBV29-1 to TRBJ1-2, with D unclear. This TCR was recovered from a person aged 18-70 years in good health. The sequencing input was peripheral blood mononuclear cells. Incomplete CDR3 DNA: TGCAGCGCAGAGGCCGGGTTCGGC. It translates to CSAEAGFG. The full CDR3 reads CSAEAGFGYTF. The variable domain in full, completed from reference TRBV29-1 and TRBJ1-2, reads SAVISQKPSRDICQRGTSLTIQCQVDSQVTMMFWYRQQPGQSLTLIATANQGSEATYESGFVIDKFPISRPNLTFSTLTVSNMSPEDSSIYLCSAEAGFGYTFGSGTRLTVV.